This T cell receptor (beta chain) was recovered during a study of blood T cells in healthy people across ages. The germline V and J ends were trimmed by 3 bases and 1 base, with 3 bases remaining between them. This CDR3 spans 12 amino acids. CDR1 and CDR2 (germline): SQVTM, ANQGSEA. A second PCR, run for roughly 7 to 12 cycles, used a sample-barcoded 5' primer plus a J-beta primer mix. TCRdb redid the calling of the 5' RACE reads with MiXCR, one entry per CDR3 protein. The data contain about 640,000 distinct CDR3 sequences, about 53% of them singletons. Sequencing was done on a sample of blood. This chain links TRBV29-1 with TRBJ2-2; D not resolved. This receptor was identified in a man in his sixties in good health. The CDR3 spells CSVDKNTGELFF. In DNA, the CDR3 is TGCAGCGTTGACAAGAACACCGGGGAGCTGTTTTTT.